This T cell receptor beta chain was obtained from a study of glioma-infiltrating T cells after dendritic cell vaccination. The germline gives CDR1 SGHNT, CDR2 YYREEE (reference sequence). The germline V and J ends were trimmed by 0 bases and 3 bases, with 6 bases remaining between them. The CDR3 runs to 13 residues. Libraries were prepared by immunoSEQ multiplex PCR; TCRdb keeps only in-frame clonotypes and omits some of them. The sample lists 90,000 to 140,000 clones, almost 90% seen once, with roughly 2.8% in the top ten. Indicated time point: after dendritic cell vaccination, including at tumor progression/relapse. Isocitrate dehydrogenase mutation was absent in all glioblastoma patients.

This material consisted of blood, taken after dendritic cell vaccination. V is TRBV5-4 and J is TRBJ1-1; D unclear. This clonotype was obtained from a human donor with glioblastoma. In DNA form, the CDR3 reads TGTGCCAGCAGCTTGGTGAGGGACACTGAAGCTTTCTTT. Its translation is CASSLVRDTEAFF.